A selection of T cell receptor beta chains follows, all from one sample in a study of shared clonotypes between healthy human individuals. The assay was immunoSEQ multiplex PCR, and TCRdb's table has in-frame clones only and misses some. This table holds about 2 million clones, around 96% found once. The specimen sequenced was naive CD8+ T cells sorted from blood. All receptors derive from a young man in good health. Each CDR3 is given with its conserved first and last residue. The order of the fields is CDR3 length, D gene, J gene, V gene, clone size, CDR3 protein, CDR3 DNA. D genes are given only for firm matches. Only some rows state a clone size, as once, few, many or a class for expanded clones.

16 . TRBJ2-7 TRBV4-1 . CASSQGGGQTFREQYF TGCGCCAGCAGCCAAGGCGGGGGACAGACCTTCCGCGAGCAGTACTTC
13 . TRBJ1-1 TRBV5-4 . CASSLLVGAEAFF TGTGCCAGCAGCTTGCTCGTCGGGGCTGAAGCTTTCTTT
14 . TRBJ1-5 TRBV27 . CASSLGAGRSPQHF TGTGCCAGCAGTTTAGGGGCAGGTAGATCCCCCCAGCATTTT
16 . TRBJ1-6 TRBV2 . CASSEPTSGLNSPLHF TGTGCCAGCAGTGAACCGACCTCGGGACTTAATTCACCCCTCCACTTT
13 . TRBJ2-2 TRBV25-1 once CASSEYGSGELFF TGTGCCAGCAGTGAATATGGTTCCGGGGAGCTGTTTTTT
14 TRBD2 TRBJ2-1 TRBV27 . CASRLAGGYNEQFF TGTGCCAGCAGGCTAGCGGGAGGGTACAATGAGCAGTTCTTC
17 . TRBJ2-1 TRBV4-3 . CASSQDRLSEFNSEQFF TGCGCCAGCAGCCAAGATCGTCTTTCGGAGTTTAATTCTGAGCAGTTCTTC
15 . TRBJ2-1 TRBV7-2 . CASSWGTFSYNEQFF TGTGCCAGCAGTTGGGGGACTTTCTCCTACAATGAGCAGTTCTTC
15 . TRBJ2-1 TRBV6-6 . CASSLQGSPYNEQFF TGTGCCAGCAGCCTACAGGGCTCCCCCTACAATGAGCAGTTCTTC
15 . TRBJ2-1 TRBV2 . CASSETGSSYNEQFF TGTGCCAGCAGTGAGACAGGCAGCTCCTACAATGAGCAGTTCTTC
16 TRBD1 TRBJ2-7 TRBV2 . CASSEAWTGAPYEQYF TGTGCCAGCAGTGAAGCTTGGACAGGGGCACCCTACGAGCAGTACTTC
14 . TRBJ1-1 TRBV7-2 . CASSLRSSGNEAFF TGTGCCAGCAGCTTAAGGTCCTCCGGGAATGAAGCTTTCTTT
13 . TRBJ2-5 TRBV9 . CASSVSPQETQYF TGTGCCAGCAGCGTTTCACCCCAAGAGACCCAGTACTTC
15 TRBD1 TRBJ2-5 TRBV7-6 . CASRPGQGAWETQYF TGTGCCAGCCGTCCGGGACAGGGGGCTTGGGAGACCCAGTACTTC
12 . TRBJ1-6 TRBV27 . CASRTWDSPLHF TGTGCCAGCAGGACATGGGATTCACCCCTCCACTTT
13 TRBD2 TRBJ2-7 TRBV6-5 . CASSWREDYEQYF TGTGCCAGCAGTTGGCGGGAGGACTACGAGCAGTACTTC
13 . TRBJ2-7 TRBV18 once CASSSGDSYEQYF TGTGCCAGCTCGTCAGGGGACTCCTACGAGCAGTACTTC
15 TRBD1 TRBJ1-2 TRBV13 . CASTLGGTGVSGYTF TGTGCCAGCACCCTGGGCGGGACAGGGGTTAGCGGCTACACCTTC
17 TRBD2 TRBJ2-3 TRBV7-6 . CASSLVPSGGATDTQYF TGTGCCAGCAGCTTAGTCCCTAGCGGGGGGGCGACAGATACGCAGTATTTT
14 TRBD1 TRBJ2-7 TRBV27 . CASGQTGGTYEQYF TGTGCCAGCGGACAGACAGGGGGCACTTACGAGCAGTACTTC
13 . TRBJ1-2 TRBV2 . CANSEGNSYGYTF TGTGCCAACAGTGAGGGGAATAGCTATGGCTACACCTTC
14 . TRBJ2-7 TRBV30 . CAWRSGTEGHEQYF TGTGCCTGGAGGTCGGGGACGGAGGGACACGAGCAGTACTTC
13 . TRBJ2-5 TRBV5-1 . CASSLGQQETQYF TGCGCCAGCAGCTTGGGGCAGCAAGAGACCCAGTACTTC
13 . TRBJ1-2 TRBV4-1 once CASSREGLYGHTF TGCGCCAGCAGCCGGGAAGGACTGTATGGCCACACCTTC
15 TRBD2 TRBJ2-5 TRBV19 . CASSILSGGLETQYF TGTGCCAGTAGTATCCTCTCGGGGGGTCTGGAGACCCAGTACTTC
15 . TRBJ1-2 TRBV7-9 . CASSSTGKLIYGYTF TGTGCCAGCAGCTCCACCGGGAAGTTAATCTATGGCTACACCTTC
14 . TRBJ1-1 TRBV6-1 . CASSEGQGYTEAFF TGTGCCAGCAGTGAAGGGCAGGGTTACACTGAAGCTTTCTTT
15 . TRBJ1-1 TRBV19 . CASSISPQGGTEAFF TGTGCCAGTAGTATAAGCCCACAGGGAGGTACTGAAGCTTTCTTT
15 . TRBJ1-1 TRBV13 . CASSLLSAGGTEAFF TGTGCCAGCAGCTTACTTTCGGCGGGCGGGACTGAAGCTTTCTTT
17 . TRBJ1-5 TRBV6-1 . CASSEDPGEWGNQPQHF TGTGCCAGCAGTGAAGATCCGGGGGAGTGGGGGAACCAGCCCCAGCATTTT
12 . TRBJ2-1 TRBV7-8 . CASSLGLNEQFF TGTGCCAGCAGCTTAGGACTTAATGAGCAGTTCTTC
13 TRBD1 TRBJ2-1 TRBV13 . CASSIGQGDEQFF TGTGCCAGCAGCATCGGACAGGGCGATGAGCAGTTCTTC
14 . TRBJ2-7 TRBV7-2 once CASSWVGETYEQYF TGTGCCAGCAGCTGGGTGGGAGAAACCTACGAGCAGTACTTC
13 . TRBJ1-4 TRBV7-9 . CASSLPTNEKLFF TGTGCCAGCAGCTTACCAACTAATGAAAAACTGTTTTTT
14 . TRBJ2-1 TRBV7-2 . CASSSTLVYNEQFF TGTGCCAGCAGCTCGACATTAGTCTACAATGAGCAGTTCTTC
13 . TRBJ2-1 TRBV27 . CASSPGTRNEQFF TGTGCCAGCAGTCCCGGGACACGCAATGAGCAGTTCTTC
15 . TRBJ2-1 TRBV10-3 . CATYYTSSSYNEQFF TGTGCCACATACTATACCTCGAGCTCCTACAATGAGCAGTTCTTC
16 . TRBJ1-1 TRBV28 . CASSLPPYRESAEAFF TGTGCCAGCAGTTTGCCCCCCTACAGGGAATCAGCTGAAGCTTTCTTT
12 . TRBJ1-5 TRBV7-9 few CASSLPNQPQHF TGTGCCAGCAGCTTACCCAATCAGCCCCAGCATTTT
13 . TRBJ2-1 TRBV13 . CASSLEVFTEQFF TGTGCCAGCAGCTTAGAGGTTTTCACTGAGCAGTTCTTC
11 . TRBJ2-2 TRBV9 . CASRGTGELFF TGTGCCAGCAGGGGGACCGGGGAGCTGTTTTTT
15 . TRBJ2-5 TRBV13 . CASSLAGEGEETQYF TGTGCCAGCAGCTTAGCGGGGGAAGGGGAAGAGACCCAGTACTTC
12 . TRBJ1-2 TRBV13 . CASSLGRGDYTF TGTGCCAGCAGCTTAGGGCGAGGAGACTACACCTTC
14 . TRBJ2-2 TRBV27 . CASSLLGDTGELFF TGTGCCAGCAGTTTATTAGGGGACACCGGGGAGCTGTTTTTT
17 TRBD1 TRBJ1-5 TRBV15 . CATSRAGQVSGNQPQHF TGTGCCACCAGCAGGGCGGGACAGGTATCCGGGAATCAGCCCCAGCATTTT
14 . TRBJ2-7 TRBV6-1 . CASSVFRDSYEQYF TGTGCCAGCAGTGTCTTCAGGGACTCCTACGAGCAGTACTTC
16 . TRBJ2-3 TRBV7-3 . CASSDAAGASTDTQYF TGTGCCAGCAGCGACGCTGCGGGGGCTAGCACAGATACGCAGTATTTT
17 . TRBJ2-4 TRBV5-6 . CASSQAGEIWAKNIQYF TGTGCCAGCAGCCAGGCGGGCGAGATTTGGGCCAAAAACATTCAGTACTTC